This passage covers 28 T cell receptor beta chains from one sample sequenced in a study of a mutant IDH1 vaccine in newly diagnosed glioma. As for time point: baseline, week 1 (first vaccination visit). Indicated treatment: pre-vaccination baseline after standard-of-care therapy. Here immunoSEQ multiplex PCR was the method, and the copy in TCRdb shows in-frame clones only, minus some. The data hold roughly 50,000 clones, with more than 80% observed a single time. Sample: PBMCs, taken from a glioma patient treated with radiotherapy, temozolomide or both. All receptors come from a man between 18 and 29 years old with glioma.

V and J are TRBV6-1 and TRBJ1-1; D might be TRBD1 (6 bases). The CDR3 runs 18 residues. V was cut by 0 bases and J by 0 bases, with 17 bases left in between. The germline V gene has CDR1 MNHNS and CDR2 SASEGT. The CDR3: CASSEALLWTAMNTEAFF. The DNA for the CDR3 is TGTGCCAGCAGTGAAGCGCTTCTTTGGACAGCTATGAACACTGAAGCTTTCTTT.

The chain recombines TRBV9 with TRBJ2-2; D not certain. The V gene lost 4 bases and the J gene lost 7 bases, with 20 bases spanning the gap. Germline-derived CDR1 and CDR2 are SGDLS and YYNGEE. The CDR3 consists of 16 residues. CDR3 sequence reads: CASSRDSLGYGGELFF. Here the CDR3 DNA reads TGTGCCAGCAGCCGCGATAGCCTAGGGTACGGCGGGGAGCTGTTTTTT.

The rearrangement joins TRBV18 to TRBJ2-2; 10 nucleotides match TRBD2. The germline gives CDR1 KGHSH, CDR2 LQKENI. V shed 4 bases and J 7 bases; nucleotides not matched to a gene: 3. This CDR3 has 14 residues. CDR3 sequence (DNA): TGTGCCAGCTCACTTGGGACTAGCGTCGGGGAGCTGTTTTTT. Protein: CASSLGTSVGELFF.

The rearrangement uses TRBV5-1 and TRBJ2-7, with 8 nucleotides matching TRBD1. This CDR3 has 13 amino acids. Germline CDR1 reads SGHRS; CDR2 reads YFSETQ. The V segment lost 2 bases and the J segment 7 bases; nucleotides outside the gene matches: 5. This chain's CDR3 is CASSFQGAEEQYF. CDR3 in DNA: TGCGCCAGCAGCTTCCAGGGGGCGGAAGAGCAGTACTTC.

This rearrangement joins TRBV5-8 to TRBJ1-4, with D possibly TRBD1 on 5 matching bases. Trimming removed 0 bases at V and 4 bases at J, with 10 bases between. CDR1 and CDR2 from the germline V gene are SGHTS and YDEGEE. This CDR3 is 15 amino acids long. The CDR3 loop reads CASSLGGTYNEKLFF. CDR3 in DNA: TGTGCCAGCAGCTTGGGTGGGACCTATAATGAAAAACTGTTTTTT.

The sample holds a few counts of this clone. The CDR3 sequence is CASSLTGVGEAFF. DNA of the CDR3: TGTGCCAGCAGCCTGACAGGGGTAGGTGAAGCTTTCTTT. This chain uses TRBV7-9 with TRBJ1-1; 8 bases match TRBD1. The CDR3 is made up of 13 amino acids. V was clipped by 5 bases and J by 7 bases; unmatched bases: 6. Germline V CDR1 and CDR2: SEHNR, FQNEAQ (reference sequence).

This rearrangement joins TRBV19 to TRBJ1-1, with 7 nucleotides matching TRBD1. This CDR3 comprises 13 residues. With 8 bases clipped from V and 1 base from J, the junction kept 4 bases outside the gene matches. Germline loops: CDR1 LNHDA, CDR2 SQIVND (reference sequence). CDR3 sequence reads: CASGTAGNTEAFF. The CDR3 bases are TGTGCCAGTGGGACAGCTGGGAACACTGAAGCTTTCTTT.

The rearrangement joins TRBV2 to TRBJ2-5, with 8 bases aligning to TRBD1. The CDR3 extends over 13 amino acids. V was clipped by 4 bases and J by 10 bases; unmatched bases: 8. CDR1 is SNHLY, CDR2 FYNNEI, per germline. The CDR3 here is CASSGTGTEGQYF. In DNA, the CDR3 is TGTGCCAGCAGTGGGACAGGGACGGAGGGCCAGTACTTC.

This clone has just one count. V gene TRBV6-6 combines with J gene TRBJ1-4; D unclear. Germline V gene data show CDR1 as MNHNY and CDR2 as SVGAGI (reference sequence). V was pared by 2 bases and J by 13 bases, with 20 bases between. This CDR3 region has 15 residues. The CDR3, as DNA: TGTGCCAGCAGTTACATGGCCGGGTCGTTTGTTGGACTGTTTTTT. Amino acids: CASSYMAGSFVGLFF.

This chain links TRBV7-9 with TRBJ2-7; TRBD1 matches at 9 bases. The germline CDR1 and CDR2 sequences are SEHNR and FQNEAQ (reference sequence). V shed 6 bases and J 2 bases; nucleotides not matched to a gene: 8. The CDR3 has 15 amino acids. The CDR3 here is CASSSPGQGTYEQYF. As DNA, the CDR3 is TGTGCCAGCAGTTCTCCGGGACAGGGTACCTACGAGCAGTACTTC.

The chain combines TRBV6-4 with TRBJ2-7; D not certain. The CDR3 is made up of 10 amino acids. The ends were cut back, 7 bases at V and 5 bases at J, with 6 bases in the middle. Germline values: CDR1 MRHNA, CDR2 SNTAGT. CDR3 region: CASTRHEQYF. The CDR3 DNA is TGTGCCAGCACTCGGCACGAGCAGTACTTC.

The chain combines TRBV7-2 with TRBJ1-5, with D tentatively TRBD1 (5 bases). The CDR3 consists of 14 residues. Germline V gives CDR1 SGHTA, CDR2 FQGNSA. Trimming removed 3 bases at V and 5 bases at J, with 11 bases between. DNA for the CDR3: TGTGCCAGCAGCTTGTATTCGGGGGATCAGCCCCAGCATTTT. Residues: CASSLYSGDQPQHF. The whole variable domain, filled in from reference TRBV7-2 and TRBJ1-5, reads GAGVSQSPSNKVTEKGKDVELRCDPISGHTALYWYRQSLGQGLEFLIYFQGNSAPDKSGLPSDRFSAERTGGSVSTLTIQRTQQEDSAVYLCASSLYSGDQPQHFGDGTRLSIL.

The rearrangement uses TRBV5-1 and TRBJ2-3; D perhaps matches TRBD2 (5 bases). CDR3 size: 15 residues. CDR1 is SGHRS and CDR2 is YFSETQ in the germline V gene. Deletions cut 7 bases from V and 4 bases from J, with 19 bases between. CDR3 nucleotide sequence: TGCGCCAGCTCACATAGTGCGGGTGCAGCAGATACGCAGTATTTT. Its translation: CASSHSAGAADTQYF.

The CDR3: CASSRQGQAEKLFF. The CDR3 DNA sequence: TGTGCCAGCAGTCGACAGGGGCAGGCTGAAAAACTGTTTTTT. The chain combines TRBV2 with TRBJ1-4; 8 nucleotides match TRBD1. The CDR3 runs 14 residues. Per the germline V gene, CDR1 is SNHLY and CDR2 is FYNNEI. V shed 5 bases and J 7 bases; nucleotides not matched to a gene: 6.

This rearrangement joins TRBV7-2 to TRBJ1-5; D unclear. Per the germline V gene, CDR1 is SGHTA and CDR2 is FQGNSA. This CDR3 has 16 amino acids. The V gene lost 2 bases and the J gene lost 0 bases, with 11 bases spanning the gap. CDR3 DNA: TGTGCCAGCAGCTTAAAAGCTGGGCGTAGCAATCAGCCCCAGCATTTT. It specifies CASSLKAGRSNQPQHF. The variable domain in full, completed from reference TRBV7-2 and TRBJ1-5, reads GAGVSQSPSNKVTEKGKDVELRCDPISGHTALYWYRQSLGQGLEFLIYFQGNSAPDKSGLPSDRFSAERTGGSVSTLTIQRTQQEDSAVYLCASSLKAGRSNQPQHFGDGTRLSIL.

The chain employs TRBV7-2 and TRBJ2-1, with D possibly TRBD1 on 6 matching bases. The CDR3 spans 15 residues. V lost 3 bases, J lost 5 bases, and 14 bases lay in between. Germline-derived CDR1 and CDR2 are SGHTA and FQGNSA. CDR3 coding DNA: TGTGCCAGCAGCTTTCAAGGGGGTCTAAACAATGAGCAGTTCTTC. Translating gives CASSFQGGLNNEQFF.

The V and J genes are TRBV7-8 and TRBJ2-3; perhaps TRBD1 as D (5 bases). CDR1 and CDR2 from the germline V gene are SGHVS and FQNEAQ. The CDR3 contains 16 residues. V was cut by 1 base and J by 1 base, with 12 bases left in between. The CDR3 DNA reads TGTGCCAGCAGCTTAGGGCCAGGGTGGGGCACAGATACGCAGTATTTT. Translation: CASSLGPGWGTDTQYF.

Written as DNA, the CDR3 is TGCAGCGCTTCACAACAGGTCCTGAGGGGGGGAAACACCATATATTTT. Translated: CSASQQVLRGGNTIYF. The genes are TRBV29-1 and TRBJ1-3; a weak D match, TRBD1 (6 bases). The V end lost 7 bases, the J end lost 4 bases, and 23 bases lay between the germline ends. Looked up from germline, CDR1 is SQVTM and CDR2 is ANQGSEA. The CDR3 contains 16 residues.

The chain is built from TRBV6-1 and TRBJ1-1; no firm D call. The V end lost 2 bases, the J end lost 4 bases, and 11 bases lay between the germline ends. Germline V CDR1 and CDR2: MNHNS, SASEGT. The CDR3 is 14 amino acids. The CDR3 nucleotides read TGTGCCAGCAGTGAACACGGGTGGGGCACTGAAGCTTTCTTT. Translation gives CASSEHGWGTEAFF.

V and J are TRBV4-3 and TRBJ1-1; D is perhaps TRBD1 (6 bases). The ends were cut back, 2 bases at V and 7 bases at J, with 23 bases in the middle. The V gene's germline CDR1 is LGHNA and CDR2 YSLEER. The length of the CDR3 is 17 residues. CDR3 coding DNA: TGCGCCAGCAGCCAATTAGTCTCAGGGGAGGAGGGCAATGAAGCTTTCTTT. Its translation: CASSQLVSGEEGNEAFF.

The chain recombines TRBV27 with TRBJ1-5; D gene unclear. The V gene lost 1 base and the J gene lost 2 bases, with 15 bases spanning the gap. This CDR3 spans 17 amino acids. The germline CDR1 and CDR2 sequences are MNHEY and SMNVEV (reference sequence). For the CDR3, the DNA is TGTGCCAGCAGTTTATTCGGAACGGCGGTGGGCAATCAGCCCCAGCATTTT. Its protein product is CASSLFGTAVGNQPQHF.

The rearrangement links TRBV6-5 to TRBJ1-2; D is ambiguous. The CDR3 is made up of 11 amino acids. V was clipped by 6 bases and J by 12 bases, with 14 bases between them. Germline-derived CDR1 and CDR2 are MNHEY and SVGAGI. The CDR3: CASSYPPGHTF. CDR3 bases: TGTGCCAGCAGCTACCCCCCCGGGCACACCTTC.

The CDR3 loop reads CASTPGGAGAADTQYF. DNA for the CDR3: TGTGCCAGTACCCCTGGGGGAGCGGGAGCGGCAGATACGCAGTATTTT. The gene calls are TRBV19 and TRBJ2-3, with 8 bases that match TRBD2. CDR3 size: 16 residues. CDR1 and CDR2 from the germline V gene are LNHDA and SQIVND (reference sequence). Trimming cost V 7 bases and J 4 bases; bases outside gene matches: 13. Filled out from reference TRBV19 and TRBJ2-3, the complete variable domain reads DGGITQSPKYLFRKEGQNVTLSCEQNLNHDAMYWYRQDPGQGLRLIYYSQIVNDFQKGDIAEGYSVSREKKESFPLTVTSAQKNPTAFYLCASTPGGAGAADTQYFGPGTRLTVL.

This clone was picked up a small number of times. The chain is built from TRBV20-1 and TRBJ1-1, with a possible D match to TRBD1 (6 bases). CDR1 and CDR2 from the germline V gene are DFQATT and SNEGSKA (reference sequence). There are 11 residues in the CDR3. Trimming removed 5 bases at V and 4 bases at J, with 8 bases between. Here the CDR3 reads CSAEGGTEAFF. The CDR3 DNA reads TGCAGTGCTGAAGGGGGCACTGAAGCTTTCTTT.

Note on this clone: A junction end diverges from the germline sequence, so it may reflect a read error. The genes are TRBV7-7 and TRBJ2-3, with D unclear. This CDR3 has 15 residues. Germline V CDR1 and CDR2: SSHAT, FNYEAQ (reference sequence). DNA for the CDR3: TGTGCTAGCAGCTTAAGCTCAGGAAACACAGATACGCAGTATTTT. Translation gives CASSLSSGNTDTQYF.

The chain joins TRBV30 to TRBJ1-1, with 9 bases aligning to TRBD1. Germline V gene sequence: CDR1 GTSNPN, CDR2 SVGIG (reference sequence). The J segment lost 1 base and the V segment lost 1 base, leaving 4 bases of the junction unmatched. This CDR3 contains 15 residues. CDR3 in DNA: TGTGCCTGGAGTGGAACAGGGGGCAGGAACACTGAAGCTTTCTTT. It specifies CAWSGTGGRNTEAFF.

J is TRBJ2-3 and V is TRBV28, with D possibly being TRBD2 (5 bases). CDR1 is MDHEN, CDR2 SYDVKM, per germline. The CDR3 has 16 residues. V gave up 7 bases and J gave up 2 bases, with 19 bases separating them. CDR3 sequence reads: CASTPNPSFLTDTQYF. The CDR3 DNA is TGTGCCAGCACTCCGAACCCTAGCTTCCTCACAGATACGCAGTATTTT.

This clone was detected a few times. The chain joins TRBV19 to TRBJ2-3; D is unclear. The CDR3 runs to 15 residues. The V gene lost 3 bases and the J gene lost 1 base, with 11 bases spanning the gap. The germline CDR1 and CDR2 sequences are LNHDA and SQIVND (reference sequence). CDR3: CASSIWPGRTDTQYF. The CDR3 bases are TGTGCCAGTAGTATTTGGCCAGGTCGCACAGATACGCAGTATTTT.